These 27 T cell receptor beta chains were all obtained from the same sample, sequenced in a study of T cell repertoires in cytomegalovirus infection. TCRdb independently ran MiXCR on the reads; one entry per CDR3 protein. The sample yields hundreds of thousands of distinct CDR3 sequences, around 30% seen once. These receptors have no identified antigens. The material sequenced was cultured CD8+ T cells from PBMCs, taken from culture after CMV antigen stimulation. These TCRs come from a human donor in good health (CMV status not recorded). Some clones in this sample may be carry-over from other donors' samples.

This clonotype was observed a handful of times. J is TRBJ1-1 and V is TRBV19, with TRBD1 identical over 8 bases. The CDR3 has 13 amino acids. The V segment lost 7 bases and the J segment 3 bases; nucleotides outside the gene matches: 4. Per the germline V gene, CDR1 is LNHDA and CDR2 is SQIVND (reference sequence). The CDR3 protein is CASIGTGDTEAFF. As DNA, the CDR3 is TGTGCCAGTATCGGGACAGGCGACACTGAAGCTTTCTTT.

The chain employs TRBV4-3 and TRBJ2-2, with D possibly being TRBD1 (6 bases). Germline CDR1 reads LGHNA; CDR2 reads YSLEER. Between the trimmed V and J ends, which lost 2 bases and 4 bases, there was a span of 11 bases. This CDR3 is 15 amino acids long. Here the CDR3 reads CASSQTQGSTGELFF. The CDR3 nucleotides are TGCGCCAGCAGCCAAACCCAGGGGAGCACCGGGGAGCTGTTTTTT.

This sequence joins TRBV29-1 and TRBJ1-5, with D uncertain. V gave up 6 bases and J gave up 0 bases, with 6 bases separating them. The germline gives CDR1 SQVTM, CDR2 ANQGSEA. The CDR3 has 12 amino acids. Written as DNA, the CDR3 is TGCAGCGTCCAGGATAGCAATCAGCCCCAGCATTTT. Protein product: CSVQDSNQPQHF.

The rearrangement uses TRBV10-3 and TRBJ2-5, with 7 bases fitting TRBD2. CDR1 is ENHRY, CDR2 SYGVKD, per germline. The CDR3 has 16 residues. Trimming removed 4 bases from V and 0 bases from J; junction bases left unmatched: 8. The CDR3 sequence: CAISALSGEYQETQYF. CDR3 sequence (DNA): TGTGCCATCAGTGCCTTGAGCGGGGAGTACCAAGAGACCCAGTACTTC.

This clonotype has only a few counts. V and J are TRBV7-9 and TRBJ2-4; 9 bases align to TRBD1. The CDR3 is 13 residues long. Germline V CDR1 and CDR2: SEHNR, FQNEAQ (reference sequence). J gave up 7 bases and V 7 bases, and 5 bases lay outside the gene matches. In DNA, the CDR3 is TGTGCCAGCACCGGGGACAGGGAGAACATTCAGTACTTC. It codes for CASTGDRENIQYF.

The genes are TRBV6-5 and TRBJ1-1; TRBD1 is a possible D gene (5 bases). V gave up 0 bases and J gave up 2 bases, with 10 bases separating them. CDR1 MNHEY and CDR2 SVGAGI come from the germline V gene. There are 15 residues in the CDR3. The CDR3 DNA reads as TGTGCCAGCAGTTACTCGAGGGGCACCAACACTGAAGCTTTCTTT. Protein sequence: CASSYSRGTNTEAFF.

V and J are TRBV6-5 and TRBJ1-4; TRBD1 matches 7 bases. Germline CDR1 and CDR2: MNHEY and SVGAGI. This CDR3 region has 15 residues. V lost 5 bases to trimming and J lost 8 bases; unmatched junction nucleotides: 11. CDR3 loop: CASSQWDSPQEKLFF. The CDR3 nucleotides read TGTGCCAGCAGTCAATGGGACAGCCCACAAGAAAAACTGTTTTTT.

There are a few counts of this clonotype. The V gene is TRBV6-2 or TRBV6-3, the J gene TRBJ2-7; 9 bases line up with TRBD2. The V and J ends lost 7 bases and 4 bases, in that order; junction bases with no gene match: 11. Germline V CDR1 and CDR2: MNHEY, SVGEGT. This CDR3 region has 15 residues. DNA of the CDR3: TGTGCCAGCACCTTAGACGGACTAGCGAGTTACGAGCAGTACTTC. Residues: CASTLDGLASYEQYF.

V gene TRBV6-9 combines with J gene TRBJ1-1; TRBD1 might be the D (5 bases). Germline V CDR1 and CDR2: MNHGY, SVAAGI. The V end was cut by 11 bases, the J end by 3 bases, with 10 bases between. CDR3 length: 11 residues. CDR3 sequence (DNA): TGTGCCGGCCAACAGGACACTGAAGCTTTCTTT. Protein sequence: CAGQQDTEAFF.

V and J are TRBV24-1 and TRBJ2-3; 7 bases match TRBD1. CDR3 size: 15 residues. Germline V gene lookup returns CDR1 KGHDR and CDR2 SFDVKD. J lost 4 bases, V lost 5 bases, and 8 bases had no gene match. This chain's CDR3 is CATSALTGSADTQYF. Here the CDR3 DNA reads TGTGCCACCAGTGCCCTGACAGGGTCGGCAGATACGCAGTATTTT.

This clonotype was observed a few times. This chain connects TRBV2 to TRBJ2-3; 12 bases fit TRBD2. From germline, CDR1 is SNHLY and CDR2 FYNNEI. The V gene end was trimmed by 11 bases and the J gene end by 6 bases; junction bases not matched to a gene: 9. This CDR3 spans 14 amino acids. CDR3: CAGTTSGGPDTQYF. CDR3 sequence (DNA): TGTGCCGGTACTACTAGCGGGGGGCCCGATACGCAGTATTTT.

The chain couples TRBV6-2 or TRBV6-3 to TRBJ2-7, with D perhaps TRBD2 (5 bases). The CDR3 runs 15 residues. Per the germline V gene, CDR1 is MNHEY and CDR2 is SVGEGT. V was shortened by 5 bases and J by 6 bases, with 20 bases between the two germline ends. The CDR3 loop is CASSSEGSYGGEQYV. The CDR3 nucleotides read TGTGCCAGCAGTAGCGAGGGATCCTACGGCGGCGAGCAGTACGTC.

CDR3 coding DNA: TGTGCCAGCAGCTTAACAAGCGGGGTTGAGACAGATACGCAGTATTTT. Encoded protein: CASSLTSGVETDTQYF. The chain carries TRBV7-9 and TRBJ2-3; 7 bases are a match to TRBD2. The CDR3 contains 16 residues. Germline assignment: CDR1 SEHNR and CDR2 FQNEAQ (reference sequence). J gave up 3 bases and V 2 bases, and 8 bases lay outside the gene matches.

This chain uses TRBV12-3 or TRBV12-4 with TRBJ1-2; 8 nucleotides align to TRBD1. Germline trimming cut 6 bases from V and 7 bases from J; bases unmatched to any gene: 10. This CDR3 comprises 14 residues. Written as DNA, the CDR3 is TGTGCCAGCAGCCCTGGACAGGGCATAGGTGGCTACACCTTC. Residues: CASSPGQGIGGYTF.

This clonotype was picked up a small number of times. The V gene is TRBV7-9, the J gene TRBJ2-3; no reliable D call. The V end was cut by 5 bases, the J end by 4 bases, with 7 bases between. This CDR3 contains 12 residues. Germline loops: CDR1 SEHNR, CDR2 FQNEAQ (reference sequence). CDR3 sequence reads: CASSTHSDTQYF. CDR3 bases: TGTGCCAGCAGCACTCATTCAGATACGCAGTATTTT.

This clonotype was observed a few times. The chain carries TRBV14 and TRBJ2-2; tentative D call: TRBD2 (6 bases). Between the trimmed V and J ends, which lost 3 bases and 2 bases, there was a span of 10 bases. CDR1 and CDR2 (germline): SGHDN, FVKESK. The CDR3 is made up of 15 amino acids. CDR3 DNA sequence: TGTGCCAGCAGCCACGAGGAGGGAAACACCGGGGAGCTGTTTTTT. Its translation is CASSHEEGNTGELFF.

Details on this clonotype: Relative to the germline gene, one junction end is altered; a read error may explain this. CDR3 region: CASSPHRGPVCF. The CDR3 DNA reads as TGTGCCAGCAGCCCCCACAGGGGCCCCGTTTGCTTC. The J gene is TRBJ2-5, the V gene TRBV5-6; 7 bases align to TRBD1. CDR1 SGHDT and CDR2 YYEEEE come from the germline V gene. The CDR3 totals 12 residues.

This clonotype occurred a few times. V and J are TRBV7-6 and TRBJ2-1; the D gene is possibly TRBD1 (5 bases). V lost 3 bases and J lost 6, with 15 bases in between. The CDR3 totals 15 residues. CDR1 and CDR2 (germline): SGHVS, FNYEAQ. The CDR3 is CASSFSGLGRNEQFF. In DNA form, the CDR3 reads TGTGCCAGCAGCTTTTCAGGGTTAGGTCGCAATGAGCAGTTCTTC.

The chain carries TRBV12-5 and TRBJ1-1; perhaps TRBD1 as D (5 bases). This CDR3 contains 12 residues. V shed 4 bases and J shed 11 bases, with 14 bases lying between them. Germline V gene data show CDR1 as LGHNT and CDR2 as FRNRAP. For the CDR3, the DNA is TGTGCTAGTGGTTGGGGGACTGCGGCGGCTTTCTTT. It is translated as CASGWGTAAAFF.

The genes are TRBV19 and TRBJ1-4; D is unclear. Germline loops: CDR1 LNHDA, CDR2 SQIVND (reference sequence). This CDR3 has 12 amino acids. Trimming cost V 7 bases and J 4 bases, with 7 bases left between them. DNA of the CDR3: TGTGCCAGTAAAGAGAGTAATGAAAAACTGTTTTTT. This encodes CASKESNEKLFF.

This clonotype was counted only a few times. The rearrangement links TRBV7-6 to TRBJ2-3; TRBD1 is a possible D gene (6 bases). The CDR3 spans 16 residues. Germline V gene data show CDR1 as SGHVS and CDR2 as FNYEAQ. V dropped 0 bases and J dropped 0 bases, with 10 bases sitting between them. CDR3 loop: CASSLADSPSTDTQYF. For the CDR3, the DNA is TGTGCCAGCAGCTTAGCGGACAGCCCAAGCACAGATACGCAGTATTTT.

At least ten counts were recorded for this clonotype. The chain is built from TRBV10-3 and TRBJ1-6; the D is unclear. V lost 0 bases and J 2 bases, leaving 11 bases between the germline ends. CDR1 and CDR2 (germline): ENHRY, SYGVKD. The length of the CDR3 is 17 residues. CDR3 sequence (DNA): TGTGCCATCAGTGAGTCTCACGTTGCGGCCTATAATTCACCCCTCCACTTT. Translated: CAISESHVAAYNSPLHF.

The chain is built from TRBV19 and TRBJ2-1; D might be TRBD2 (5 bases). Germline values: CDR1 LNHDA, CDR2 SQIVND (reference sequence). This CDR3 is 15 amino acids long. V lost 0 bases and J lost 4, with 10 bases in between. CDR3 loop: CASSIESTGYNEQFF. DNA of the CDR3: TGTGCCAGTAGTATAGAGTCCACGGGGTACAATGAGCAGTTCTTC. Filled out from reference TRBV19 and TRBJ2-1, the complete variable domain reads DGGITQSPKYLFRKEGQNVTLSCEQNLNHDAMYWYRQDPGQGLRLIYYSQIVNDFQKGDIAEGYSVSREKKESFPLTVTSAQKNPTAFYLCASSIESTGYNEQFFGPGTRLTVL.

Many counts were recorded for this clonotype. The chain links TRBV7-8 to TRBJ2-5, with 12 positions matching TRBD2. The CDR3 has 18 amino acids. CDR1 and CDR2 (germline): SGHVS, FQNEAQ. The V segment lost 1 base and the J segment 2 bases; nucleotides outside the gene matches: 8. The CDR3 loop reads CASSLVSSGGADQETQYF. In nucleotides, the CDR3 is TGTGCCAGCAGCTTAGTATCTAGCGGGGGGGCGGATCAAGAGACCCAGTACTTC.

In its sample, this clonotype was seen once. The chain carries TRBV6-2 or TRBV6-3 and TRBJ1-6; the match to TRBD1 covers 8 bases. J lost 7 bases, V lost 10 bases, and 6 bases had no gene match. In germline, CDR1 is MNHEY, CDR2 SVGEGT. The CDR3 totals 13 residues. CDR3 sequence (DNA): TGTGCCACCTGGGACAGGTCGAATTCACCCCTCCACTTT. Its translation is CATWDRSNSPLHF.

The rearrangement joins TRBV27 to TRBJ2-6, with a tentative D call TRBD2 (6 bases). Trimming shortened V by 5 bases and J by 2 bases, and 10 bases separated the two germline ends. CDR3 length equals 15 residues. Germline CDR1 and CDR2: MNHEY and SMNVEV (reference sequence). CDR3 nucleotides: TGTGCCAGCAGTGACTGGGGGGCTGGGGCCAACGTCCTGACTTTC. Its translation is CASSDWGAGANVLTF.

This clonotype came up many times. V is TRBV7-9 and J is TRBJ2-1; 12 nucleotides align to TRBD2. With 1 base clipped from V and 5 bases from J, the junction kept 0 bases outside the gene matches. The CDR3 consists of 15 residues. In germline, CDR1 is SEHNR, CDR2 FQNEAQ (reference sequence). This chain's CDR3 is CASSLGLAGDNEQFF. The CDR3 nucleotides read TGTGCCAGCAGCTTAGGACTAGCGGGGGACAATGAGCAGTTCTTC.